This T cell receptor (beta chain) was identified in a study of shared clonotypes between healthy human individuals (TCRdb year 2020). With regard to the full study: A couple of women and a few men aged 18 to 49 years were included in the cohort. Per donor, three plates each were used for CD4 naive and CD4 memory, two for CD8 naive, and one for CD8 memory. Blood TCR repertoires of five healthy adults were deeply sequenced to estimate repertoire size and the extent of clonotype sharing between individuals. To increase sequencing depth and limit assay-specific biases, TCR repertoire library preparation and sequencing were carried out by different laboratories using diverse techniques. Each donor's leukapheresis produced roughly between about 0.9 and 9.5 billion PBMCs.

From the cysteine up to the phenylalanine, the CDR3 has a length of 13 residues. The read is trimmed to its CDR3 DNA, 39 bases read in frame from base 1. CDR1 SGDLS and CDR2 YYNGEE were looked up in the germline V gene. Relative to germline, V is missing 2 bases and J is missing 8 bases, with 1 base of the junction outside any gene match. Note on this clone: This clone's antigen is unknown. There are no base qualities to consult, and no much larger clone falls within one base. Distinct nucleotide sequences in the sample also encode this CDR3.

Broader findings and caveats from the paper: Compared with non-shared clonotypes, the clonotypes found in all four sorted-subset donors had higher generation probabilities. Naive subsets generally had larger estimated clonotype richness than memory subsets. Only blood was sampled, and tissue TCR repertoires likely differ from those in blood. Even with the large sequencing depth, rarefaction of the sorted-subset datasets indicated that sequencing was incomplete. When several donors were compared, the shared fraction of clonotypes was about 5.5% for naive CD4, 3.5% to 4% for naive CD8, 2% to 2.5% for memory CD4, and 0.35% to 0.4% for memory CD8. Based on pairwise subsampling, the degree of clonotype sharing among donors was expected to be affected by sequencing depth. The small number of donors limited the genetic and exposure-history diversity represented.

Donors were healthy HIV-negative adults with no recently reported acute infections or vaccinations. All donors were Caucasian adults living in Nashville, Tennessee, USA. Magnetic negative selection was used to enrich CD4+ T cells, after which naive cells were positively selected on CD45RA and the negative fraction became the memory subset. Blood was collected by leukapheresis, and PBMCs were isolated by Ficoll-Histopaque density gradient centrifugation and then cryopreserved in liquid nitrogen vapor phase. Analytical flow cytometry was used to check the purity and quantity of each magnetically sorted T cell population. From each sorted fraction, genomic DNA was isolated and quantified by UV absorbance on a Nanodrop 2000c. Using the deep immunoSEQ assay, TCR CDR3 regions were amplified from genomic DNA by multiplex PCR. For each cell subset, the extracted genomic DNA was distributed evenly across all wells of several immunoSEQ 96-well plates, and each plate served as one replicate. For sorted subsets, each replicate PCR was loaded with around 200 ng genomic DNA, equivalent to approximately 27,000 T cell genomes. Purified libraries were measured with a Qubit 3.0 fluorometer, size-checked on a Bioanalyzer 2100, and measured again with the KAPA Library Quantification kit. Each immunoSEQ 96-well plate was sequenced on its own single-read 150-cycle Illumina NextSeq 550 flow cell. In the authors' own workflow: Because the immunoSEQ output held only junctional sequences and lacked quality scores, the filtering could not match the filtering applied to full-length reads. To assign V/J genes and CDR3, sequences were annotated using PyIR, a Python wrapper for IgBLAST v1.9, with IMGT germline references. Reads with weak V/J assignments (E-value above 1e-6), missing CDR3, stop codons, out-of-frame junctions, or ambiguous translated residues were removed. V3J clonotypes were defined by identical inferred V gene, J gene, and CDR3 amino acid sequence. To compute the percentage overlap between repertoires, the number of shared unique clonotypes was divided by the size of the smaller repertoire. Repertoire richness was assessed with RTK rarefaction, the Chao1 estimator, and Recon v2.1 estimates of unobserved clonotypes. Generation probabilities were computed with OLGA for all TCRbeta clonotypes obtained by the gDNA method from four donors. The immuneACCESS repertoire file appears here via TCRdb, limited to in-frame rearrangements. These files lack a portion of the clones; in checked studies, under half of the deficit traces to unresolved V genes, and the cause of the others is not known. Clone size and the V and J calls come from that table; the DNA yielded D and trimming. This sample has roughly 2 million clones in its table, and roughly 94% of those were observed once. 0.1% to 0.15% of the sample rests with the top ten.

The source material was naive CD4+ T cells sorted from blood. The meaning of the sample's cell subset or site label: CD45RA+ positively selected. The rearrangement joined TRBV9 to TRBJ2-2, and TRBD2 matches 9 of the central bases. This sequence was found in a man younger than 35 in good health. The CDR3 loop reads CASSVSGSGELFF. Read as DNA, the sequence is TGTGCCAGCAGCGTTAGCGGGAGTGGGGAGCTGTTTTTT.